These 3 T cell receptor beta chains came from one sample sequenced in a study of memory CD4+ T cells and cytomegalovirus serostatus. Single viable CD3+CD4+CD8-CD45RO+ cells were sorted as the memory CD4+ T cells. Generated by immunoSEQ multiplex PCR, the TCRdb table keeps only in-frame clones and is missing some. In the table there are tens of thousands of clones, 76% of which are singletons. Sequenced sample: memory CD4+ T cells from blood. Every receptor here comes from an adult in good health and CMV-seropositive.

This chain uses TRBV4-2 with TRBJ2-5; 12 bases are shared with TRBD1. Germline CDR1 and CDR2: LGHNA and YNFKEQ. CDR3 length: 16 residues. Losses at the gene ends were 2 bases for V and 2 bases for J; bases not matched to a gene: 3. The CDR3 reads CASSQRDRGRQETQYF. As DNA, the CDR3 is TGTGCCAGCAGCCAAAGGGACAGGGGGCGACAAGAGACCCAGTACTTC.

V gene TRBV6-6 combines with J gene TRBJ1-1, with 8 bases fitting TRBD1. CDR1 and CDR2 (germline): MNHNY, SVGAGI (reference sequence). The junction had 4 bases not matched to a gene; V was cut back by 0 bases and J by 10 bases. The CDR3 extends over 13 amino acids. In DNA form, the CDR3 reads TGTGCCAGCAGTTACTCGACCAGGGGGCGAGCTTTCTTT. It specifies CASSYSTRGRAFF.

This clone was seen a single time. This chain joins TRBV7-9 and TRBJ1-4; the match to TRBD1 covers 11 bases. The CDR3 is made up of 15 amino acids. CDR1 SEHNR and CDR2 FQNEAQ come from the germline V gene (reference sequence). V lost 3 bases and J lost 6; bases outside the gene matches: 3. The DNA for the CDR3 is TGTGCCAGCAGCTTCGGGGACAGGGGGTATGAAAAACTGTTTTTT. It encodes CASSFGDRGYEKLFF.